This is a list of T cell receptor beta chains from one sample in a study of shared clonotypes between healthy human individuals. Assay used: immunoSEQ multiplex PCR; TCRdb lists only in-frame clones, some missing. The sample holds some 2,000,000 clones, about 95% seen once. The material sequenced was naive CD4+ T cells sorted from blood. Source of these receptors: a man aged 18 to 29 in good health. Both conserved end residues are trimmed from each CDR3. Part of the rows lack a size; the others show once, few, many or a class for expanded clones.

j_call clone_size v_call cdr3_aa
TRBJ2-1 NA TRBV2 ASDRTSGGGNEQF
TRBJ2-7 once TRBV6-5 ASQPGDRVHEQY
TRBJ1-3 NA TRBV4-1 ASSQEIQAESLGNTIY
TRBJ1-4 NA TRBV7-9 ASSRGGEKLF
TRBJ2-2 once TRBV5-4 ASSPGETGELF
TRBJ1-1 once TRBV7-8 ASSLNGNTEAF
TRBJ2-7 NA TRBV7-3 ASSSSGPTEQY
TRBJ2-1 NA TRBV28 ASRASGENEQF
TRBJ1-4 NA TRBV4-1 ASSQVPDRENEKLF
TRBJ1-2 NA TRBV28 ASSLWGQGIAGYT
TRBJ1-6 once TRBV30 AWSGQGPNSPLH
TRBJ2-7 NA TRBV25-1 ASSTTGTYEQY
TRBJ2-5 NA TRBV7-9 ASASGLGGQETQY
TRBJ2-7 NA TRBV6-1 ASIVPGLPYEQY
TRBJ2-1 NA TRBV10-3 AISQSGGSYNEQF
TRBJ1-5 NA TRBV30 AWSPPRGSNQPQH
TRBJ1-2 NA TRBV28 ASSLKTPGHQGRYT
TRBJ1-1 NA TRBV11-3 ASSFRVNTEAF
TRBJ1-1 once TRBV30 AWSVTRLGTEAF
TRBJ1-5 NA TRBV7-8 ASSEADSGQPQH
TRBJ1-4 NA TRBV15 ATSREGRANEKLF
TRBJ2-7 NA TRBV6-5 ASSYRGVTYEQY
TRBJ2-3 NA TRBV6-5 ASTRGKTDTQY
TRBJ2-1 NA TRBV7-3 ASSFGTTLDEQF
TRBJ2-7 NA TRBV5-6 ASRYGGEGQY